This TCR beta chain came from a study of regulatory T cells in long-lasting Graves disease. Study outcomes and limitations: Persistent disease was associated with favored TRBV28 usage and with favored use of TRBJ1-2 and TRBJ2-5.

J was trimmed by 2 bases and V by 3 bases; bases with no gene match: 0. There are 14 residues in the CDR3. Per germline, CDR1 DFQATT and CDR2 SNEGSKA (reference sequence). This clonotype has a count of ten or more. Its antigen is not identified. Arm-PCR of CDR3 regions and iRepertoire HTBI primers were the basis on which TCR beta libraries were built. A single record per CDR3 protein comes from TCRdb applying MiXCR to the multiplex PCR reads. The repertoire consists of hundreds of thousands of distinct CDR3 sequences, with 15% occurring once and the leading ten covering roughly 20%. Sample time point: newly diagnosed GD, antithyroid drugs for less than 3 months. From PBMCs, RNA was extracted and then used to make the TCR library.

The material sequenced was peripheral blood mononuclear cells (PBMCs), taken at new diagnosis, from a patient treated with antithyroid drugs. This chain links TRBV20-1 with TRBJ2-7; 14 bases agree with TRBD2. The clonotype originates from a female donor with Graves disease. The CDR3 sequence is CSARTSGRAYEQYF. Here the CDR3 DNA reads TGCAGTGCTAGGACTAGCGGGAGGGCCTACGAGCAGTACTTC.